These 6 T cell receptor beta chains were all obtained from the same sample, sequenced in a study of tumor-infiltrating lymphocytes in primary liver carcinoma. Reverse transcription of roughly 480 ng total RNA with a constant-region primer produced TCR beta cDNA. It was through three nested multiplex PCR rounds of slightly modified ARM-PCR that TCR beta libraries arose. Use of TRBV1-TRBV30 forward primers with a C-beta reverse primer characterized the first two PCR rounds, which lasted about 10 cycles each. TCRdb reanalysed the multiplex PCR reads using MiXCR and keeps one entry per CDR3 protein. The top ten hold around 9.5% of the sample, which has approximately 310,000 distinct CDR3 sequences, 60% to 80% seen once. It was unsorted whole blood that yielded blood RNA, and germline DNA was also extracted. Sequencing was performed on peripheral blood. The receptors were sampled from a man in his forties with primary liver carcinoma and hepatitis B virus infection.

This rearrangement joins TRBV19 to TRBJ2-1; 10 nucleotides agree with TRBD2. V trimming: 4 bases; J trimming: 12 bases; junction bases outside the gene matches: 9. This CDR3 is built from 14 residues. CDR1 and CDR2 (germline): LNHDA, SQIVND (reference sequence). The CDR3 region is CASSTPSGRAGQFF. CDR3 nucleotides: TGTGCCAGTAGTACCCCCAGCGGGAGGGCGGGGCAGTTCTTC. Supplemented by reference TRBV19 and TRBJ2-1, the full variable domain reads DGGITQSPKYLFRKEGQNVTLSCEQNLNHDAMYWYRQDPGQGLRLIYYSQIVNDFQKGDIAEGYSVSREKKESFPLTVTSAQKNPTAFYLCASSTPSGRAGQFFGPGTRLTVL.

This clonotype was picked up a small number of times. The rearrangement joins TRBV6-5 to TRBJ2-2, with TRBD1 matching 9 bases. The CDR3 runs 15 residues. J lost 6 bases, V lost 6 bases, and 8 bases had no gene match. CDR1 and CDR2 (germline): MNHEY, SVGAGI. CDR3 sequence: CASRPQGAIAGELFF. CDR3 in DNA: TGTGCCAGCAGGCCACAGGGGGCTATTGCCGGGGAGCTGTTTTTT.

About this clonotype itself: In this CDR3 the conserved last residue, phenylalanine or tryptophan, is missing, so a read error is likely. The rearrangement links TRBV11-1 to TRBJ2-1; D not resolved. The CDR3 extends over 12 amino acids. CDR1 and CDR2 (germline): SGHAT, FQDESV (reference sequence). The V end was cut by 1 base, the J end by 9 bases, with 7 bases between. The CDR3 region is CASSLGWGEQFL. The CDR3 DNA reads TGTGCCAGCAGCTTAGGGTGGGGTGAGCAGTTCCTC.

The chain links TRBV11-2 to TRBJ2-1; TRBD2 agrees at 12 bases. The closer fit of TRBJ2-4 to the DNA end suggests the J call may be wrong. CDR3 length: 14 amino acids. Germline values: CDR1 SGHAT, CDR2 FQNNGV. In DNA form, the CDR3 reads TGTGCCAGCAGCTTGACTAGCGGGAGAAATGATCAGTACTTC. Translating gives CASSLTSGRNDQYF.

Comments on this clonotype: With a much larger clone just one base away, this may be a read error. The V gene is TRBV4-1, the J gene TRBJ2-2; TRBD2 agrees at 10 bases. Germline loops: CDR1 MGHRA, CDR2 YSYEKL. Trimming removed 0 bases from V and 2 bases from J; junction bases left unmatched: 6. The CDR3 has 18 residues. In nucleotides, the CDR3 is TGCGCCAGCAGCCAAGATGGAGCGGGAGGGTTAAACACCGGGGAGCTGTTTTTT. Protein product: CASSQDGAGGLNTGELFF.

The rearrangement uses TRBV25-1 and TRBJ1-2; no clear D. Trimming left V 3 bases short and J 4 bases short, with 12 bases between. Germline CDR1 is MGHDK and CDR2 is SYGVNS. This CDR3 has 14 amino acids. The CDR3 DNA sequence: TGTGCCAGCAGTGACCCCGGACGGAGCTATGGCTACACCTTC. Protein: CASSDPGRSYGYTF.